One sample yielded the 10 T cell receptor beta chains listed below, sequenced in a study of blood T cell repertoires in COVID-19. Measured with immunoSEQ multiplex PCR; TCRdb has only the in-frame clones, and not every one. The table includes about 50,000 clones, approximately 85% detected once. Sample: peripheral blood. These receptor sequences come from a human donor in a cohort sampled during active COVID-19. The donor label of this sample is uncertain.

The chain is built from TRBV7-9 and TRBJ2-5, with 14 nucleotides matching TRBD2. CDR1 SEHNR and CDR2 FQNEAQ come from the germline V gene (reference sequence). V dropped 4 bases and J dropped 5; count of bases not matched to a gene: 6. The CDR3 contains 16 residues. The CDR3 DNA reads as TGTGCCAGCAGCTCGACTAGCGGGGGGGCCCGGGAGACCCAGTACTTC. This translates into CASSSTSGGARETQYF.

The V call is TRBV6-6, the J call TRBJ2-7; a weak D match, TRBD1 (5 bases). The V and J ends lost 5 bases and 0 bases respectively, with 11 bases between them. Looked up from germline, CDR1 is MNHNY and CDR2 is SVGAGI (reference sequence). CDR3 length: 14 residues. Here the CDR3 reads CASSPGHTSYEQYF. CDR3 bases: TGTGCCAGCAGTCCCGGACACACCTCCTACGAGCAGTACTTC.

The chain links TRBV6-6 to TRBJ1-1; 7 bases are a match to TRBD1. The V gene's germline CDR1 is MNHNY and CDR2 SVGAGI (reference sequence). J was trimmed by 3 bases and V by 3 bases; bases with no gene match: 7. This CDR3 comprises 15 residues. The CDR3 sequence is CASSYLQGLDTEAFF. CDR3 nucleotide sequence: TGTGCCAGCAGTTATCTACAGGGGCTGGACACTGAAGCTTTCTTT.

The sample holds one count of this clone. The CDR3, as DNA: TGTGCCAGCAGCCCCCCGATAGGGGGATGGTGGGGCTACACCTTC. Translation gives CASSPPIGGWWGYTF. The chain combines TRBV7-9 with TRBJ1-2; D possibly corresponds to TRBD1 (6 bases). Trimming shortened V by 5 bases and J by 8 bases, and 21 bases separated the two germline ends. The V gene's germline CDR1 is SEHNR and CDR2 FQNEAQ (reference sequence). CDR3 length: 15 amino acids.

The rearrangement joins TRBV29-1 to TRBJ2-1; D may be TRBD2 (6 bases). Deletions cut 4 bases from V and 0 bases from J, with 13 bases between. There are 15 residues in the CDR3. Germline assignment: CDR1 SQVTM and CDR2 ANQGSEA. The CDR3 bases are TGCAGCGTTGCCCGCGGGACGAACTCCTACAATGAGCAGTTCTTC. Protein product: CSVARGTNSYNEQFF.

This clone has only a few counts. The chain joins TRBV6-5 to TRBJ2-5; 8 nucleotides agree with TRBD2. The CDR3 is 14 amino acids. The J segment lost 4 bases and the V segment lost 4 bases, leaving 5 bases of the junction unmatched. Per germline, CDR1 MNHEY and CDR2 SVGAGI. The CDR3: CASSSGTRAETQYF. The CDR3 nucleotides are TGTGCCAGCAGTTCCGGGACTAGAGCAGAGACCCAGTACTTC.

This chain joins TRBV5-5 and TRBJ2-7; TRBD1 is a possible D gene (6 bases). Germline CDR1 and CDR2: SGHKS and YYEKEE (reference sequence). V lost 1 base and J lost 2, with 10 bases in between. The CDR3 has 14 amino acids. The CDR3, as DNA: TGTGCCAGCAGCTTGTTGGGGGCCACCTACGAGCAGTACTTC. Protein product: CASSLLGATYEQYF.

The chain carries TRBV27 and TRBJ1-1, with 7 bases lining up with TRBD1. CDR1 MNHEY and CDR2 SMNVEV come from the germline V gene (reference sequence). The V and J ends lost 5 bases and 2 bases, in that order; junction bases with no gene match: 5. This CDR3 is built from 14 residues. The CDR3 is CASSPRDRNTEAFF. CDR3 DNA: TGTGCCAGCAGTCCCCGGGACAGAAACACTGAAGCTTTCTTT.

V is TRBV11-2 and J is TRBJ1-5; D unresolved. Germline V lookup: CDR1 SGHAT, CDR2 FQNNGV. V was clipped by 0 bases and J by 6 bases, with 6 bases between them. The CDR3 is 13 amino acids. The DNA for the CDR3 is TGTGCCAGCAGCTTAGAGACGGGTCAGCCCCAGCATTTT. It is translated as CASSLETGQPQHF.

V usage is TRBV28 and J usage is TRBJ1-1, with 8 bases matching TRBD1. This CDR3 has 13 residues. Per germline, CDR1 MDHEN and CDR2 SYDVKM. J gave up 10 bases and V 2 bases, and 6 bases lay outside the gene matches. In nucleotides, the CDR3 is TGTGCCAGCAGTTTAGCTAATGGACAGGGAGCTTTCTTT. Translation: CASSLANGQGAFF.